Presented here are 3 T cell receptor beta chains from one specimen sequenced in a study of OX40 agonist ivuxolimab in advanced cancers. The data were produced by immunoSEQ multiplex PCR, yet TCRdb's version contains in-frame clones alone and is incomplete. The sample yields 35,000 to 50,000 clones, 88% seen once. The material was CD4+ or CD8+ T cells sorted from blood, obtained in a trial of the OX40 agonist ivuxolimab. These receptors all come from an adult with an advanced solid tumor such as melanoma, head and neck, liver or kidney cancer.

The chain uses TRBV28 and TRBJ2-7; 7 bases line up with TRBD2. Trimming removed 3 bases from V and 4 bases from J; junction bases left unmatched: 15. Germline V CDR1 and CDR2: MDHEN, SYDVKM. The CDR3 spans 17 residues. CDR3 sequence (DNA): TGTGCCAGCAGTTTCCGGGGGGAAGGAGCGGGCCGATACGAGCAGTACTTC. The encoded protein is CASSFRGEGAGRYEQYF.

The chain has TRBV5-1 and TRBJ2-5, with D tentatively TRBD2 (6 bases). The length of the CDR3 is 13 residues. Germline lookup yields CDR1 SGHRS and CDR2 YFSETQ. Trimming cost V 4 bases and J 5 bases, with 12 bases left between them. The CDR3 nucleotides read TGCGCCAGCAGCAGGGAGGTGAGGGAGACCCAGTACTTC. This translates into CASSREVRETQYF.

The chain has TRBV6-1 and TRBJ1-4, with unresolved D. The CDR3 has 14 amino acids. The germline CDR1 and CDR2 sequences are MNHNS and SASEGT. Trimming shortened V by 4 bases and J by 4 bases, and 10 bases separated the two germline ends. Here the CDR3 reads CASSGSPINEKLFF. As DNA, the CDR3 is TGTGCCAGCAGTGGCAGTCCGATTAATGAAAAACTGTTTTTT.